These 10 T cell receptor beta chains were sequenced from one sample in a study of shared clonotypes between healthy human individuals. The table came from immunoSEQ multiplex PCR; TCRdb's copy has only in-frame clones and leaves some out. The sample yields a few hundred thousand clones, around 87% seen once. Sequences were obtained from memory CD8+ T cells sorted from blood. Subset specified: CD45RO+ cells pooled with CCR7-negative TemRA cells. These receptors came from a young man in good health.

The chain employs TRBV7-9 and TRBJ2-7; no firm D call. The CDR3 length is 14 residues. Trimming cost V 2 bases and J 6 bases, with 14 bases left between them. From germline, CDR1 is SEHNR and CDR2 FQNEAQ (reference sequence). CDR3 loop: CASSLPRKGPEQYF. Written as DNA, the CDR3 is TGTGCCAGCAGCTTACCCCGGAAAGGGCCCGAGCAGTACTTC.

This chain connects TRBV27 to TRBJ2-1, with 14 positions matching TRBD2. This CDR3 has 15 amino acids. The germline CDR1 and CDR2 sequences are MNHEY and SMNVEV (reference sequence). The V segment lost 4 bases and the J segment 9 bases; nucleotides outside the gene matches: 5. CDR3 DNA sequence: TGTGCCAGCAGTTCTAGGACTAGCGGGGGGTCTGAGCAGTTCTTC. Translation gives CASSSRTSGGSEQFF.

This chain links TRBV27 with TRBJ2-7, with 7 bases aligning to TRBD1. CDR3 size: 15 residues. Germline loops: CDR1 MNHEY, CDR2 SMNVEV (reference sequence). Germline trimming cut 6 bases from V and 5 bases from J; bases unmatched to any gene: 13. The CDR3 sequence: CASSPRLQGVHEQYF. CDR3 DNA sequence: TGTGCCAGCAGCCCGCGCCTCCAGGGGGTCCACGAGCAGTACTTC.

This chain connects TRBV11-2 to TRBJ2-7; D may be TRBD1 (5 bases). The CDR3 runs 14 residues. Germline V gene lookup returns CDR1 SGHAT and CDR2 FQNNGV. V was clipped by 1 base and J by 4 bases, with 11 bases between them. DNA of the CDR3: TGTGCCAGCAGCTTAGCAGGGAATCGGTACGAGCAGTACTTC. It translates to CASSLAGNRYEQYF.

This chain uses TRBV2 with TRBJ1-4, with 7 bases aligning to TRBD1. The length of the CDR3 is 13 residues. V shed 9 bases and J 1 base; nucleotides not matched to a gene: 2. The germline V gene encodes CDR1 SNHLY and CDR2 FYNNEI. The CDR3 here is CARGQKTNEKLFF. The DNA of the CDR3 is TGTGCCAGGGGACAGAAAACTAATGAAAAACTGTTTTTT.

The chain couples TRBV5-4 to TRBJ1-2; possible D gene TRBD1, 5 bases. Germline CDR1 and CDR2: SGHNT and YYREEE (reference sequence). Trimming took off 4 bases at V and 8 bases at J, with 15 bases between the two ends. The CDR3 is 13 residues long. CDR3 coding DNA: TGTGCCAGCAGCGCGCTAGGGACTCGGGGCTACACCTTC. Translation: CASSALGTRGYTF.

The chain links TRBV7-9 to TRBJ2-5; D is possibly TRBD1 (6 bases). This CDR3 contains 13 residues. Trimming shortened V by 2 bases and J by 4 bases, and 8 bases separated the two germline ends. From germline, CDR1 is SEHNR and CDR2 FQNEAQ (reference sequence). CDR3 region: CASSLTGSETQYF. For the CDR3, the DNA is TGTGCCAGCAGCTTAACAGGGTCAGAGACCCAGTACTTC.

V is TRBV4-1 and J is TRBJ2-2; D remains ambiguous. The germline V gene has CDR1 MGHRA and CDR2 YSYEKL. Trimming pared 10 bases from V and 0 bases from J, leaving 18 bases between. The CDR3 covers 16 residues. CDR3 in DNA: TGCGCCACCCACGATCGGCACTCTTCGAACACCGGGGAGCTGTTTTTT. It is translated as CATHDRHSSNTGELFF.

With regard to this clone: At one end the junction does not follow the germline gene, possibly because of a read error. J is TRBJ2-5 and V is TRBV2; D may match TRBD1 or TRBD2 (5 bases each). The CDR3 is made up of 13 amino acids. Per the germline V gene, CDR1 is SNHLY and CDR2 is FYNNEI. The CDR3 reads CASGDGVQDTQYF. The CDR3 DNA sequence: TGTGCCAGCGGGGACGGCGTCCAAGATACCCAGTACTTC.

This chain uses TRBV30 with TRBJ2-7, with 9 bases that match TRBD2. V lost 4 bases and J lost 3; bases outside the gene matches: 7. The CDR3 runs 14 residues. The germline gives CDR1 GTSNPN, CDR2 SVGIG (reference sequence). CDR3 coding DNA: TGTGCCTGGATCGGGCGGGAGGGCCGCTACGAGCAGTACTTC. It translates to CAWIGREGRYEQYF.